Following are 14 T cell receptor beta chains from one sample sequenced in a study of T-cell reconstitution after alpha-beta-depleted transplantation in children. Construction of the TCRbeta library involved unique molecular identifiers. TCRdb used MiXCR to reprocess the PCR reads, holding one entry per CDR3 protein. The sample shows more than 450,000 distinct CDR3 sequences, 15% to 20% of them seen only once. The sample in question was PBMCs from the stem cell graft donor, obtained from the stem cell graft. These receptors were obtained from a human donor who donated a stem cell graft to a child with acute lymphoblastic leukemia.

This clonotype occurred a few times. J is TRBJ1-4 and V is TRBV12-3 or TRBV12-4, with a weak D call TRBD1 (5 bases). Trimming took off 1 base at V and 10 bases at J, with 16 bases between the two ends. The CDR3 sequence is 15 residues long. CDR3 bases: TGTGCCAGCAGTTTAGAGGGGACGGTAATGAGAAAACTGTTTTTT. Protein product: CASSLEGTVMRKLFF.

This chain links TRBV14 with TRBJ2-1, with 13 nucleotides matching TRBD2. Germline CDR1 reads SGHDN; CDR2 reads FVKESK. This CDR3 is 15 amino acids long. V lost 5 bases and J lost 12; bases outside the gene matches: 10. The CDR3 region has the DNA TGTGCCAGCAGCAGCACTAGCGGGAGGGCCTCAGGGCAGTTCTTC. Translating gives CASSSTSGRASGQFF.

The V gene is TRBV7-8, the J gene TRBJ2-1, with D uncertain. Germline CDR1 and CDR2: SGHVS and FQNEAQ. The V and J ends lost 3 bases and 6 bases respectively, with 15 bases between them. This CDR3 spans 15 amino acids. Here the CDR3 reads CASSFWANDRNEQFF. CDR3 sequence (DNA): TGTGCCAGCAGCTTCTGGGCGAACGACCGCAATGAGCAGTTCTTC.

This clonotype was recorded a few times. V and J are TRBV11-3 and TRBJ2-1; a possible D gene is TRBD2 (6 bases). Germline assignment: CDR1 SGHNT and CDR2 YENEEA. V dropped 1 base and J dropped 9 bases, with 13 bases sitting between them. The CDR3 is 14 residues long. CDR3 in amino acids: CASSLGRARSEQFF. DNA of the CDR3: TGTGCCAGCAGCTTAGGGAGGGCCAGGTCTGAGCAGTTCTTC.

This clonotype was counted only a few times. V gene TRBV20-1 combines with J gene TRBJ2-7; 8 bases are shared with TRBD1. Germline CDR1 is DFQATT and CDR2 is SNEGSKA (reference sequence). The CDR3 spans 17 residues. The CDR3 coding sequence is TGCTGTGTGTGGGTCTACAGGGGGTCGGGGTCCCCTTACGAGCAGTACTTC. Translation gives CCVWVYRGSGSPYEQYF.

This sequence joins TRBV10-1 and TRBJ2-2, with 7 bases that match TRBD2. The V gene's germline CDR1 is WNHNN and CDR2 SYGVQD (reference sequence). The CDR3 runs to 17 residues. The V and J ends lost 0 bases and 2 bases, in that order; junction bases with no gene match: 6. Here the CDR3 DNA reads TGCGCCAGCAGTGAGTCGGGCACTAGCGCCAACACCGGGGAGCTGTTTTTT. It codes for CASSESGTSANTGELFF.

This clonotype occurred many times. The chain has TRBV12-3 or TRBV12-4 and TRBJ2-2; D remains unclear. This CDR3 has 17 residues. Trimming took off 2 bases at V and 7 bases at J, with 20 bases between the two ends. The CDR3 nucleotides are TGTGCCAGCAGTTTATCCCCCCGGGCCGTGGGGTACGGGGAGCTGTTTTTT. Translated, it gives CASSLSPRAVGYGELFF.

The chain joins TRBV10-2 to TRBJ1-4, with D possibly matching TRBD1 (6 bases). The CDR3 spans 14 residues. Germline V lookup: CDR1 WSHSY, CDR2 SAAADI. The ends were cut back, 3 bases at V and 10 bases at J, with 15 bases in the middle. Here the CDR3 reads CASSEGGQMVKLFF. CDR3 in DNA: TGCGCCAGCAGTGAAGGGGGGCAGATGGTAAAACTGTTTTTT.

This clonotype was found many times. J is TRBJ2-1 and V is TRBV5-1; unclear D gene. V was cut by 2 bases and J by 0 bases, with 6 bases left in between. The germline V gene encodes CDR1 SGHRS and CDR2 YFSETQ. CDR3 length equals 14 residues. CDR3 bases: TGCGCCAGCAGCTTCTCTGACTCCTACAATGAGCAGTTCTTC. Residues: CASSFSDSYNEQFF.

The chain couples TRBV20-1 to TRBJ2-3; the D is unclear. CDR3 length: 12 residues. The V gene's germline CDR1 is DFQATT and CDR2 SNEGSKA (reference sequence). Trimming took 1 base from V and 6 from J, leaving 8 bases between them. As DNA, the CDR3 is TGCAGTGCTAGAGGTAAAGGGGATACGCAGTATTTT. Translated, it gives CSARGKGDTQYF.

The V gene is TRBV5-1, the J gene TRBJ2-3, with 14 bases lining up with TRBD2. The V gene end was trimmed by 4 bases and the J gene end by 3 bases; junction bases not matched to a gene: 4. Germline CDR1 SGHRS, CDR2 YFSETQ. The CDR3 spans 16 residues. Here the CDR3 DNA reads TGCGCCAGCAGCCAACGACTAGCGGGAGGGACAGATACGCAGTATTTT. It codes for CASSQRLAGGTDTQYF.

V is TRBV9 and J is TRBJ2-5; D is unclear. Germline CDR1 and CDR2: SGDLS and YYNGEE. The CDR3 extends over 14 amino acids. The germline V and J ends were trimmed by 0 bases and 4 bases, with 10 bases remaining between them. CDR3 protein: CASSVGRARETQYF. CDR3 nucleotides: TGTGCCAGCAGCGTAGGTCGGGCGCGAGAGACCCAGTACTTC.

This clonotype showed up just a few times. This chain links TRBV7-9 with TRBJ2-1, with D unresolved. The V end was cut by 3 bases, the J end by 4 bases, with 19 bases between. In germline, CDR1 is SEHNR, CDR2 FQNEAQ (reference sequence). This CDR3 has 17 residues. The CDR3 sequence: CASSLADHLFFYNEQFF. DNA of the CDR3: TGTGCCAGCAGCTTGGCGGACCATTTGTTCTTTTACAATGAGCAGTTCTTC. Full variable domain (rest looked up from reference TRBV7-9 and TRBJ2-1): DTGVSQNPRHKITKRGQNVTFRCDPISEHNRLYWYRQTLGQGPEFLTYFQNEAQLEKSRLLSDRFSAERPKGSFSTLEIQRTEQGDSAMYLCASSLADHLFFYNEQFFGPGTRLTVL.

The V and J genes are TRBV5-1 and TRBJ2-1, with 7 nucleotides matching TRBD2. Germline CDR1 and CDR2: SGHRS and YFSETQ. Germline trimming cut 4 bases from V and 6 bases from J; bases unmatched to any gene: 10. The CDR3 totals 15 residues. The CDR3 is CASSLGLVQGNEQFF. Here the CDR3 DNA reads TGCGCCAGCAGCCTAGGACTAGTTCAGGGCAATGAGCAGTTCTTC.